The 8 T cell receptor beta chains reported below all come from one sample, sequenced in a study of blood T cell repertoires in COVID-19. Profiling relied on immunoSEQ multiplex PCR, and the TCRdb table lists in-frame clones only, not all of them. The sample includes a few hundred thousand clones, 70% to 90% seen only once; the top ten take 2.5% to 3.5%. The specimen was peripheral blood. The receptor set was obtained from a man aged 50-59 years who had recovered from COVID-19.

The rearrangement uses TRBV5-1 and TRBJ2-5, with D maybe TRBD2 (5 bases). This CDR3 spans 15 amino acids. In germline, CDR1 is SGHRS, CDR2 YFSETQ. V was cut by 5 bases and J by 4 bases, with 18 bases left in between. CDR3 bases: TGCGCCAGCAGGCCGTCTAGCCTGACCCTAGAGACCCAGTACTTC. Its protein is CASRPSSLTLETQYF.

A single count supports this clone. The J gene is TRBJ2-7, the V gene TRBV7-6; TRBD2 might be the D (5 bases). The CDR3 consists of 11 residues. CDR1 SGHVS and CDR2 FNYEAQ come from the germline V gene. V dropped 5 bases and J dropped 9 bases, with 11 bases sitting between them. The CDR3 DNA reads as TGTGCCAGCAGCCTGGGTGGAGGGCAGTACTTC. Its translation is CASSLGGGQYF.

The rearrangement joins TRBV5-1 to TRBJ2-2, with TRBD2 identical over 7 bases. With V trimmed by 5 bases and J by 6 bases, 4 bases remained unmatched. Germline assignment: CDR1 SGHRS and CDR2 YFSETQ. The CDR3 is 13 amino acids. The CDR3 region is CASRLGGAGELFF. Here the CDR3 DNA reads TGCGCCAGCAGACTGGGGGGGGCCGGGGAGCTGTTTTTT.

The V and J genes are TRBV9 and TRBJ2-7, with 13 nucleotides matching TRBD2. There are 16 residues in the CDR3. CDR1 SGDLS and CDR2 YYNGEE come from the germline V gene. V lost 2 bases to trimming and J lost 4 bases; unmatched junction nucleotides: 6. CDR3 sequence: CASSVDGTSGIYEQYF. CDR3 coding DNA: TGTGCCAGCAGCGTGGACGGGACTAGCGGGATTTACGAGCAGTACTTC.

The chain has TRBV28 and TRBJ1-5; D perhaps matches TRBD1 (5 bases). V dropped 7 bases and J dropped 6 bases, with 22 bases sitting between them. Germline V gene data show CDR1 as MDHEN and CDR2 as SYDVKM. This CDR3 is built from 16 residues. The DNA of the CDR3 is TGTGCCAGCACCCTCCCCTGGCAGGGTGGCAGTCAGCCCCAGCATTTT. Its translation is CASTLPWQGGSQPQHF.

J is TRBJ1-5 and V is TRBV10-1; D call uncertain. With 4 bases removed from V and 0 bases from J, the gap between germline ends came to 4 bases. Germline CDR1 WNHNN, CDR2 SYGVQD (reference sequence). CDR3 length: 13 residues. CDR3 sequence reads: CASSAGSNQPQHF. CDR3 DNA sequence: TGCGCCAGCAGTGCAGGTAGCAATCAGCCCCAGCATTTT.

The CDR3 sequence: CASSRQGQGYGGYTF. In nucleotides, the CDR3 is TGTGCCAGCAGCCGTCAGGGACAGGGGTACGGAGGCTACACCTTC. The chain joins TRBV3-1 (or the pseudogene TRBV3-2) to TRBJ1-2, with 10 bases that match TRBD1. This CDR3 has 15 residues. The J segment lost 8 bases and the V segment lost 4 bases, leaving 10 bases of the junction unmatched. Germline lookup yields CDR1 LGHDT and CDR2 YNNKEL (reference sequence).

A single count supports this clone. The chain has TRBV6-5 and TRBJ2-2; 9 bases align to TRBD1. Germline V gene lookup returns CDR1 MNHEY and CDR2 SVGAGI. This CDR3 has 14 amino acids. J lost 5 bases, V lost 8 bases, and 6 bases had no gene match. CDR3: CASRGTGHTGELFF. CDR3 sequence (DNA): TGTGCCAGCCGAGGGACAGGGCATACCGGGGAGCTGTTTTTT.